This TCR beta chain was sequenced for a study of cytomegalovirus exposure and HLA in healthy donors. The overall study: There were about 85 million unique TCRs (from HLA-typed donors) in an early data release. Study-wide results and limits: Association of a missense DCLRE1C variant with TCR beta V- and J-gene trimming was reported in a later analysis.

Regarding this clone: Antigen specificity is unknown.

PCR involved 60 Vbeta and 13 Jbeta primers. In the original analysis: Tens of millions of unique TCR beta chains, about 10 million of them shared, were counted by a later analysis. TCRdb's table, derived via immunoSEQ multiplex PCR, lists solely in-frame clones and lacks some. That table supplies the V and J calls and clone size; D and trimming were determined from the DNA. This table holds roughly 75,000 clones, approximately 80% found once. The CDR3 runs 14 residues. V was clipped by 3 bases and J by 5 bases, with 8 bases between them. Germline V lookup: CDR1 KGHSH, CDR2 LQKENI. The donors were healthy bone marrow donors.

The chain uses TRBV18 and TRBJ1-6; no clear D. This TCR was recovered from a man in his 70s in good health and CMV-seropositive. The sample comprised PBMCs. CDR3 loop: CASSPRQDNSPLHF. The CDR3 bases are TGTGCCAGCTCACCTCGACAAGATAATTCACCCCTCCACTTT.